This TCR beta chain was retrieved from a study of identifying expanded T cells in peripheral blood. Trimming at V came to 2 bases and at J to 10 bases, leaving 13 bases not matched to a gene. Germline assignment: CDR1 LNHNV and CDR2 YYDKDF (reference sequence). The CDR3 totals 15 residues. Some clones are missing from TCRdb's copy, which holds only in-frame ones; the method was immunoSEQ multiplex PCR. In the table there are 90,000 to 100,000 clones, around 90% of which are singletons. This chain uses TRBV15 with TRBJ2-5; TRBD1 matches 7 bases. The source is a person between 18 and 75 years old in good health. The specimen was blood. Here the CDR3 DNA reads TGTGCCACCAGCAGACCTACTACAGGGGAAGAAGACCAGTACTTC. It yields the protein CATSRPTTGEEDQYF.